The next 9 T cell receptor beta chains were all read from a single sample in a study of STAT5B mutations in CD4+ large granular lymphocyte leukemia. Assay: immunoSEQ multiplex PCR; the TCRdb copy retains only in-frame clones and omits some. The sample yields about 40,000 clones, roughly 76% seen once. Specimen: CD4+ T cells from blood buffy coats. These receptors all come from a human donor in good health.

J is TRBJ1-2 and V is TRBV7-2; no clear D. V dropped 2 bases and J dropped 7 bases, with 14 bases sitting between them. The CDR3 covers 14 residues. Germline lookup yields CDR1 SGHTA and CDR2 FQGNSA. CDR3 loop: CASSLKGSGSGYTF. CDR3 nucleotides: TGTGCCAGCAGCTTAAAGGGCAGCGGGTCTGGCTACACCTTC.

This chain connects TRBV2 to TRBJ2-1; no definite D call. The V gene's germline CDR1 is SNHLY and CDR2 FYNNEI. V lost 7 bases, J lost 3 bases, and 10 bases lay in between. The CDR3 loop spans 13 amino acids. The CDR3 region has the DNA TGTGCCAGCATTCTACAGCTCTACAATGAGCAGTTCTTC. Translated, it gives CASILQLYNEQFF. Together with reference TRBV2 and TRBJ2-1, the CDR3 gives the full variable domain: EPEVTQTPSHQVTQMGQEVILRCVPISNHLYFYWYRQILGQKVEFLVSFYNNEISEKSEIFDDQFSVERPDGSNFTLKIRSTKLEDSAMYFCASILQLYNEQFFGPGTRLTVL.

The genes are TRBV6-1 and TRBJ1-2, with TRBD1 as a possible D gene (6 bases). Germline V gene data show CDR1 as MNHNS and CDR2 as SASEGT. Trimming stripped 4 bases from V and 7 bases from J, with 13 bases between. The length of the CDR3 is 13 residues. The CDR3 here is CASSAQGVSGYTF. CDR3 nucleotides: TGTGCCAGCAGTGCACAGGGAGTCAGTGGCTACACCTTC.

The chain combines TRBV6-1 with TRBJ2-2; 8 bases line up with TRBD1. V dropped 3 bases and J dropped 2; count of bases not matched to a gene: 5. The CDR3 length is 16 residues. Germline loops: CDR1 MNHNS, CDR2 SASEGT. CDR3 coding DNA: TGTGCCAGCAGTGAGAGGACAGGGCTCAACACCGGGGAGCTGTTTTTT. Amino acids: CASSERTGLNTGELFF.

The V gene is TRBV15, the J gene TRBJ2-7, with 10 bases that match TRBD1. Germline loops: CDR1 LNHNV, CDR2 YYDKDF (reference sequence). The CDR3 covers 16 residues. V lost 4 bases, J lost 7 bases, and 13 bases stayed unmatched. The CDR3 coding sequence is TGTGCCACCAGCACCAGGACCGGGACAGGGGTTAGAGAGCAGTACTTC. Protein sequence: CATSTRTGTGVREQYF.

The J gene is TRBJ1-5, the V gene TRBV6-1, with no clear D. Germline-derived CDR1 and CDR2 are MNHNS and SASEGT. Between the trimmed V and J ends, which lost 3 bases and 7 bases, there was a span of 13 bases. This CDR3 is built from 14 residues. The CDR3 coding sequence is TGTGCCAGCAGTGAGGGTGGGCGGGGACAGCCCCAGCATTTT. As protein: CASSEGGRGQPQHF.

This chain links TRBV4-3 with TRBJ2-7; 13 bases are shared with TRBD2. J gave up 6 bases and V 5 bases, and 4 bases lay outside the gene matches. Per germline, CDR1 LGHNA and CDR2 YSLEER. This CDR3 has 14 residues. The CDR3 nucleotides are TGCGCCAGCAGCTCCGGACTAGCGGGAGTCGAGCAGTACTTC. Its translation is CASSSGLAGVEQYF.

This chain uses TRBV7-9 with TRBJ2-1; the D gene is possibly TRBD1 (5 bases). Between the trimmed V and J ends, which lost 5 bases and 0 bases, there was a span of 11 bases. The CDR3 sequence is 15 residues long. The germline V gene has CDR1 SEHNR and CDR2 FQNEAQ (reference sequence). CDR3 DNA sequence: TGTGCCAGCAGCCGACAGTTGAGCTCCTACAATGAGCAGTTCTTC. It specifies CASSRQLSSYNEQFF.

By share, this clone ranks as medium-sized. This chain uses TRBV4-2 with TRBJ2-7; D is perhaps TRBD1 or TRBD2 (5 bases each). Trimming cost V 1 base and J 0 bases, with 13 bases left between them. The germline V gene has CDR1 LGHNA and CDR2 YNFKEQ. The CDR3 sequence is 16 residues long. CDR3 region: CASSQGAQGASYEQYF. CDR3 sequence (DNA): TGTGCCAGCAGCCAAGGGGCGCAGGGAGCCTCCTACGAGCAGTACTTC.